The TCR beta chain described here comes from a study of T cells after yellow fever vaccination (dated by TCRdb to between 2018 and 2021). About the study as a whole: Libraries from fractions with low cell numbers were prepared with the SMART-Seq v4 Ultra Low Input RNA kit. To track T-cell clones before and after primary and booster YFV17D yellow fever vaccination, bulk TCR alpha and beta repertoires were sequenced longitudinally. The cohort comprised two healthy male donors, one aged 18 to 30 and one aged 30 to 40 years. Bulk PBMC replicates and cell subsets were isolated from blood drawn at multiple timepoints before and after both primary and secondary immunization.

In light of the paper, this sample's treatment or condition label describes: live attenuated yellow fever vaccine strain. At every blood-draw timepoint, two biological replicates of bulk PBMCs were collected. PBMCs were isolated from peripheral blood using a standard Ficoll-Paque protocol. TriZol was used to extract RNA from bulk PBMCs, CD4 and CD8 fractions, and dextramer-positive and dextramer-negative fractions. The sequencer listed for this sample is Illumina NovaSeq 6000. TCR cDNA was synthesized by 5'RACE template switching, which introduced a universal primer site and unique molecular identifiers. Priming for cDNA synthesis came from both the TCR alpha and TCR beta constant segments. Library amplification involved two PCR steps, and the second step added sample barcodes and sequencing adapters. Sequencing of libraries was performed on Illumina HiSeq 2500 (2x100 bp) or NovaSeq (2x150 bp). The authors processed their data as follows. Reads were demultiplexed and collapsed into UMI consensus sequences with MIGEC, and V(D)J alignment was performed with MiXCR. Vaccine-responding clonotypes were identified with edgeR using replicate PBMC samples, with FDR below 0.01 and a log2 fold change above 5 up to day 15 being required. Each bulk clonotype received a CD4 or CD8 identity based on whether the sequenced CD4 or CD8 repertoire contained that clonotype at higher abundance. In TCRdb, the public reads were trimmed at Q25 with fastp and aligned with MiXCR, with productive beta chains retained. Each entry merges the rows of one CDR3 protein and shows their most common DNA and genes. It is TCRdb's table, rather than the study itself, that gives the V and J calls and clone size. The sample contains around 310,000 distinct CDR3 sequences, roughly 4.3% of them found a single time. 20% to 25% of the sample comes from the top ten.

What the work shows at the level of the full study, not this receptor alone: The secondary T-cell response was found to be weaker but faster than the primary response, with a peak reached on day 5 rather than on day 15. After the booster, most of the clones that had expanded following primary vaccination were detected again (roughly 97% of CD4 and 80% to 90% of CD8), which suggests that memory was broadly maintained. Because abundant contaminating clonotypes from the bulk population could be contained in FACS-sorted repertoires, computational filtering was required. Because only a couple of donors were included in the study, the extent to which the findings can be generalized is limited. A small fraction of clonotypes showed up in both the CD4 and CD8 compartments, probably as a result of convergent recombination.

The CDR3, from cysteine to phenylalanine, totals 15 residues. The read is trimmed to its CDR3 DNA, 45 bases read in frame from base 1. From a lookup of the germline V gene, CDR1 and CDR2 are SGDLS and YYNGEE. The junction shows trimming of 0 bases on V and 4 bases on J, and the gene matches do not reach 2 bases of it. Only a few counts were recorded for this clonotype. The clone's antigen remains unknown. The record has no base qualities; no much larger clone is one base away. The sequencing here drew on PBMCs, taken 5 days after the yellow fever booster vaccination. The receptor comes from a man aged 18 to 30 who received the YFV17D yellow fever vaccine. The chain is encoded by TRBV9 joined to TRBJ2-2; 8 junctional bases match TRBD2. The CDR3 protein sequence reads: CASSVVGGATGELFF. The nucleotide sequence is TGTGCCAGCAGCGTAGTCGGGGGGGCCACCGGGGAGCTGTTTTTT. With the rest looked up from the reference TRBV9 and TRBJ2-2 genes rather than sequenced, the full variable domain is DSGVTQTPKHLITATGQRVTLRCSPRSGDLSVYWYQQSLDQGLQFLIQYYNGEERAKGNILERFSAQQFPDLHSELNLSSLELGDSALYFCASSVVGGATGELFFGEGSRLTVL.